The present T cell receptor (beta chain) was sequenced within a study of blood T cell repertoires in COVID-19. Study context: Italy, Spain and the United States were the sources of the convalescent and acute COVID-19 samples.

Original data processing: Counts of nucleated cells, estimated from reference gene primer amplification, were obtained. Sequencing used immunoSEQ multiplex PCR; TCRdb keeps in-frame clones, though not all of them. The V and J calls and clone size are taken from that table; D and trimming were inferred from the DNA. In the table there are 130,000 to 150,000 clones, roughly 80% of which are singletons. Participant age was about 18 to 89 years, and participants resided in about two dozen US areas. Donors of Cohort 3 who recovered were those that had two negative PCRs, clearance, or symptom resolution. This TCR came from a man aged 45 to 65 who had recovered from COVID-19. The sequenced sample was PBMCs or T cells enriched from blood (not recorded which).

The CDR3 sequence: CAIAGGGAGETQYF. The CDR3 region has the DNA TGTGCCATCGCCGGAGGGGGCGCAGGAGAGACCCAGTACTTC. The chain links TRBV10-3 to TRBJ2-5; a possible D gene is TRBD1 (7 bases). This CDR3 has 14 amino acids. V was pared by 8 bases and J by 4 bases, with 17 bases between. Germline V gene sequence: CDR1 ENHRY, CDR2 SYGVKD.